This entry describes one T cell receptor beta chain. Antigen unknown. This sample was included in a study of T cells after yellow fever vaccination. Findings and limits, study-wide: The booster response re-showed most primary clones: 95% to 96% CD4, roughly 91% CD8.

TCRdb re-analysed the 5' RACE reads in MiXCR, keeping a single row per CDR3 protein. The repertoire includes hundreds of thousands of distinct CDR3 sequences, approximately 9% of them detected once, and roughly 18% sits in the top ten. V lost 3 bases, J lost 8 bases, and 16 bases lay in between. This CDR3 has 15 amino acids. The source material was PBMCs, sampled on the day of the first yellow fever vaccination. The genes are TRBV12-3 or TRBV12-4 and TRBJ1-4; TRBD1 is a possible D gene (5 bases). The receptor comes from a man aged 18 to 30 who received the YFV17D yellow fever vaccine. CDR3 sequence reads: CASSFSGGVREKLFF. For the CDR3, the DNA is TGTGCCAGCAGTTTTAGCGGGGGGGTTAGGGAAAAACTGTTTTTT.